These 2 T cell receptor beta chains were sequenced from one sample in a study of regulatory T cells in long-lasting Graves disease. Time point in this sample: newly diagnosed GD, antithyroid drugs for less than 3 months. PBMC RNA served as the TCR library source. CDR3-region Arm-PCR and iRepertoire HTBI primers produced the TCR beta libraries. MiXCR, applied by TCRdb to the multiplex PCR reads, yields one record per CDR3 protein. This table holds 580,000 or so distinct CDR3 sequences, about 16% found once. This same sample was also part of a study on T cells in Graves' hyperthyroidism and ophthalmopathy.

The sample here was peripheral blood mononuclear cells (PBMCs), taken at new diagnosis, from a patient treated with antithyroid drugs. Every receptor here comes from a young man with Graves disease.

About this clonotype itself: It is likely a read error: a sequence one base away is far more abundant. Here the CDR3 reads CASSSTQTYEQYF. The CDR3 nucleotides are TGTGCCAGCAGCTCGACACAGACCTACGAGCAGTACTTC. The chain employs TRBV7-2 and TRBJ2-7, with D hard to call. Germline V CDR1 and CDR2: SGHTA, FQGNSA. CDR3 length equals 13 residues. V was cut by 4 bases and J by 2 bases, with 9 bases left in between.

This clonotype was found many times. The rearrangement joins TRBV6-5 to TRBJ2-7; D uncertain. V lost 4 bases and J 0 bases, leaving 19 bases between the germline ends. CDR3 length: 17 residues. CDR1 and CDR2 from the germline V gene are MNHEY and SVGAGI. This chain's CDR3 is CASSSLWSVDSSYEQYF. CDR3 bases: TGTGCCAGCAGTTCCCTCTGGTCGGTCGATAGCTCCTACGAGCAGTACTTC.